Below, one T cell receptor beta chain is given with its context. The data were obtained in a study of T cell responses to AZD1222 COVID-19 vaccine. TCRdb's table, derived via immunoSEQ multiplex PCR, lists solely in-frame clones and lacks some. The data show 25,000 to 30,000 clones, about 92% seen once. Deletions cut 4 bases from V and 5 bases from J, with 14 bases between. The CDR3 runs to 14 residues. The germline V gene has CDR1 SGHTA and CDR2 FQGNSA. The sequencing used peripheral blood, collected 28 days after the second AZD1222 dose. This TCR was recovered from an adult who received the AZD1222 COVID-19 vaccine. This rearrangement joins TRBV7-2 to TRBJ2-5, with D unclear. This CDR3 reads CASSYAGPQETQYF. The CDR3 bases are TGTGCCAGCAGCTACGCTGGACCTCAGGAGACCCAGTACTTC.